These T cell receptor beta chains were read from a single sample in a study of T cell changes during pregnancy in multiple sclerosis. Assay: immunoSEQ multiplex PCR; the TCRdb copy retains only in-frame clones and omits some. There are tens of thousands of clones in the sample; over 85% occur only once, and approximately 1% lies in the top ten. The sequencing here drew on peripheral blood, taken in the first trimester of pregnancy. The source is a female donor with multiple sclerosis, enrolled in a pregnancy study. CDR3s include the opening cysteine and the closing phenylalanine or tryptophan. A D gene is named only where the DNA matches it firmly. Rows may omit the clone size; those that give it use once, few, many or a size class.

TRBJ1-5 . TRBD1 TRBV19 CASSIDPTGLTQPQHF TGTGCCAGTAGTATAGATCCGACAGGGTTGACTCAGCCCCAGCATTTT
TRBJ2-6 . . TRBV11-3 CASSLLKLRAGANVLTF TGTGCCAGCAGCTTACTCAAACTCAGGGCTGGGGCCAACGTCCTGACTTTC
TRBJ2-7 . TRBD1 TRBV7-9 CASSLMGQLYEQYF TGTGCCAGCAGCTTAATGGGACAGCTCTACGAGCAGTACTTC
TRBJ1-2 once TRBD1 TRBV4-2 CASSHPGQVTDYGYTF TGTGCCAGCAGCCACCCCGGACAGGTGACAGACTATGGCTACACCTTC
TRBJ2-2 . . TRBV5-4 CASSSKTGELFF TGTGCCAGCAGCTCTAAAACCGGGGAGCTGTTTTTT
TRBJ1-5 . . TRBV23-1 CASSQGRTPGPQHF TGCGCCAGCAGTCAAGGACGGACTCCGGGGCCCCAGCATTTT
TRBJ1-1 once TRBD1 TRBV7-3 CASSPTGATGEAFF TGTGCCAGCAGCCCTACAGGGGCTACCGGTGAAGCTTTCTTT
TRBJ2-2 . . TRBV19 CASSIPGRVFLNTGELFF TGTGCCAGTAGTATCCCTGGCAGGGTGTTCCTTAACACCGGGGAGCTGTTTTTT
TRBJ2-1 . . TRBV7-2 CASSLAGQSYPNEQFF TGTGCCAGCAGCTTAGCTGGACAGTCCTACCCCAATGAGCAGTTCTTC
TRBJ2-1 . TRBD1 TRBV7-8 CASSLTSTGDTYNEQFF TGTGCCAGCAGCTTAACTTCTACAGGGGACACCTACAATGAGCAGTTCTTC
TRBJ2-2 . . TRBV5-1 CASNRGGTGELFF TGCGCCAGCAACAGGGGGGGCACCGGGGAGCTGTTTTTT
TRBJ2-7 . TRBD2 TRBV6-5 CASSYSSSGSGYEQYF TGTGCCAGCAGTTACTCGAGTAGCGGGAGCGGATACGAGCAGTACTTC
TRBJ2-6 . . TRBV9 CASSVAGSGANVLTF TGTGCCAGCAGCGTTGCAGGGTCTGGGGCCAACGTCCTGACTTTC
TRBJ2-3 . . TRBV27 CASSTRDKSTDTQYF TGTGCCAGCAGTACCCGGGACAAGAGCACAGATACGCAGTATTTT
TRBJ2-3 . TRBD2 TRBV7-2 CASSLGGRLAGGWDTQYF TGTGCCAGCAGCTTAGGAGGGAGGCTAGCGGGAGGTTGGGATACGCAGTATTTT
TRBJ2-2 once . TRBV6-5 CASSREGPIGELFF TGTGCCAGCAGTCGCGAGGGCCCAATCGGGGAGCTGTTTTTT
TRBJ2-1 . TRBD2 TRBV2 CASGASGISPKQFF TGTGCCAGCGGTGCTAGCGGGATTTCCCCTAAGCAGTTCTTC
TRBJ2-7 medium-sized . TRBV6-5 CASGPDSLSYEQYF TGTGCCAGCGGACCGGACAGTTTAAGCTACGAGCAGTACTTC
TRBJ1-1 . TRBD1 TRBV11-3 CASGSRQGVTNTEAFF TGTGCCAGCGGATCCAGACAGGGTGTTACGAACACTGAAGCTTTCTTT
TRBJ2-3 . . TRBV5-1 CASSLGGSLSSTDTQYF TGCGCCAGCAGCTTGGGTGGCTCCTTATCTAGCACAGATACGCAGTATTTT
TRBJ2-7 . TRBD1 TRBV7-3 CASSPGTGAYEQYF TGTGCCAGCAGCCCGGGGACAGGGGCTTACGAGCAGTACTTC
TRBJ2-5 . TRBD2 TRBV29-1 CSVAGTSGGVKLQETQYF TGCAGCGTCGCCGGGACTAGCGGGGGGGTTAAGCTCCAAGAGACCCAGTACTTC
TRBJ1-2 . . TRBV27 CASRSASISYGYTF TGTGCCAGCAGGAGTGCCTCAATTTCCTATGGCTACACCTTC